A selection of T cell receptor beta chains follows, all from one sample in a study of molecular identifiers for immune sequencing clone quantification. TCRdb reprocessed the PCR reads via MiXCR and lists one record per CDR3 protein. In the table there are 550,000 to 750,000 distinct CDR3 sequences, 20% of which are singletons. Sequences were obtained from naive CD8+ T cells from blood, with Jurkat cell RNA spiked in. The receptor source for this set is a human donor in good health. Some libraries in this study had Jurkat cell RNA spiked in. CDR3s include the opening cysteine and the closing phenylalanine or tryptophan. A D gene is named only where the DNA matches it firmly. Clone sizes are given selectively: once, few, many, or a class where the clone is expanded.

d_call: TRBD1
j_call: TRBJ2-1
clone_size: many
v_call: TRBV11-2
cdr3_nt: TGTGCCAGCAGCCCGAGGACAGGGGGGACCAATGAGCAGTTCTTC
cdr3_aa: CASSPRTGGTNEQFF

d_call: TRBD2
j_call: TRBJ2-2
clone_size: many
v_call: TRBV6-5
cdr3_nt: TGTGCCAGCAGGATTGTTAGCGGGGGGACCGGGGAGCTGTTTTTT
cdr3_aa: CASRIVSGGTGELFF

d_call: .
j_call: TRBJ1-2
clone_size: many
v_call: TRBV27
cdr3_nt: TGTGCCAGCAGTTTATTTCCGGAGCGCGGCTACACCTTC
cdr3_aa: CASSLFPERGYTF

d_call: .
j_call: TRBJ1-5
clone_size: many
v_call: TRBV7-2
cdr3_nt: TGTGCCAGCAGCTTAGACAGGATGTCTCAGCCCCAGCATTTT
cdr3_aa: CASSLDRMSQPQHF

d_call: TRBD2
j_call: TRBJ2-7
clone_size: .
v_call: TRBV27
cdr3_nt: TGTGCCAGCGGGGCTAGCGGGGACTACGAGCAGTACTTC
cdr3_aa: CASGASGDYEQYF

d_call: .
j_call: TRBJ1-5
clone_size: many
v_call: TRBV6-2/TRBV6-3
cdr3_nt: TGTGCCAGCATCCCGGCGCAGCCTTACTCCAATCAGCCCCAGCATTTT
cdr3_aa: CASIPAQPYSNQPQHF

d_call: .
j_call: TRBJ1-1
clone_size: few
v_call: TRBV6-2/TRBV6-3
cdr3_nt: TGTGCCAGCAGTACCTTCGTGGGAGCTTTCTTT
cdr3_aa: CASSTFVGAFF

d_call: TRBD2
j_call: TRBJ2-5
clone_size: few
v_call: TRBV6-5
cdr3_nt: TGTGCCAGCAGTTACCCAGGGACTAGCGGGAGTGGGGGCCAAGAGACCCAGTACTTC
cdr3_aa: CASSYPGTSGSGGQETQYF

d_call: .
j_call: TRBJ2-7
clone_size: many
v_call: TRBV7-6
cdr3_nt: TGTGCCAGCAGCTTGGGTACGGGGTTGCACGAGCAGTACTTC
cdr3_aa: CASSLGTGLHEQYF

d_call: .
j_call: TRBJ2-3
clone_size: many
v_call: TRBV30
cdr3_nt: TGTGCCTGGACTAGCGAACTCACAGATACGCAGTATTTT
cdr3_aa: CAWTSELTDTQYF

d_call: .
j_call: TRBJ2-7
clone_size: few
v_call: TRBV18
cdr3_nt: TGTGCCAGCTCAAACAGGGAAACCTACGAGCAGTACTTC
cdr3_aa: CASSNRETYEQYF